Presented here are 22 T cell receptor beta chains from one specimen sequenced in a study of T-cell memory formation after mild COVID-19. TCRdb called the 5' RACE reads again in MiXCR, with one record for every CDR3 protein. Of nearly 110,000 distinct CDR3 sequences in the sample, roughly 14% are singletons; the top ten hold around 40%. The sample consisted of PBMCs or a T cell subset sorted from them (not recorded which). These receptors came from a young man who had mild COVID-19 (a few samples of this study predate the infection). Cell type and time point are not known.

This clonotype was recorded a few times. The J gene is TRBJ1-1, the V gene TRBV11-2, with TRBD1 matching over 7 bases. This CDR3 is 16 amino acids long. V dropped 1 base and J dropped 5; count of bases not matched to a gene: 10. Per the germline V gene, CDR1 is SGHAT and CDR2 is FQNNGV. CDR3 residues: CASSLVRRTGATEAFF. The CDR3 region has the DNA TGTGCCAGCAGCTTAGTACGGAGAACAGGGGCAACTGAAGCTTTCTTT.

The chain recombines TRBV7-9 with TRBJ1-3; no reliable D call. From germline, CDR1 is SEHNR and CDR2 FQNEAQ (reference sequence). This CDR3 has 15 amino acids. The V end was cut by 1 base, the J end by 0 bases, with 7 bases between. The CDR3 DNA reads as TGTGCCAGCAGCTTAGATCCCTACTCTGGAAACACCATATATTTT. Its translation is CASSLDPYSGNTIYF. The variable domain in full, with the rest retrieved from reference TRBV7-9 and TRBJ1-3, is DTGVSQNPRHKITKRGQNVTFRCDPISEHNRLYWYRQTLGQGPEFLTYFQNEAQLEKSRLLSDRFSAERPKGSFSTLEIQRTEQGDSAMYLCASSLDPYSGNTIYFGEGSWLTVV.

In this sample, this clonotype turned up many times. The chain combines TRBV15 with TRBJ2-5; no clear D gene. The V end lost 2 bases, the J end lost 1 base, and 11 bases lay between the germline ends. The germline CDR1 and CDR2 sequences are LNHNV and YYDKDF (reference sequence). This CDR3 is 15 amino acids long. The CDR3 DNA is TGTGCCACCAGCAGATCCGACATTCTCCAAGAGACCCAGTACTTC. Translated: CATSRSDILQETQYF.

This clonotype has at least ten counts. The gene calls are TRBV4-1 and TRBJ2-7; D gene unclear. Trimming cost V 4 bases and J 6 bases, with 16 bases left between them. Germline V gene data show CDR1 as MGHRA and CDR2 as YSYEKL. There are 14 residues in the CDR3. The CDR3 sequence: CASSPTLGALEQYF. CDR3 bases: TGCGCCAGCAGCCCCACGTTGGGTGCTCTCGAGCAGTACTTC.

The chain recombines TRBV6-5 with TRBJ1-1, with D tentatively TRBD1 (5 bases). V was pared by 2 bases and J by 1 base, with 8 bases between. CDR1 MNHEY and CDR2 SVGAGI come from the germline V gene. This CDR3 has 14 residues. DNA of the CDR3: TGTGCCAGCAGTTACCAGGGAGAGAACACTGAAGCTTTCTTT. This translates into CASSYQGENTEAFF.

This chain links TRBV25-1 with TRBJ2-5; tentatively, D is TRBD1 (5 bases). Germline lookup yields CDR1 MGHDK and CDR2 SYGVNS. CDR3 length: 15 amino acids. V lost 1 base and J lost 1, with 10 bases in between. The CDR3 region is CASSEFSGPQETQYF. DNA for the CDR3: TGTGCCAGCAGTGAATTTTCAGGGCCCCAAGAGACCCAGTACTTC.

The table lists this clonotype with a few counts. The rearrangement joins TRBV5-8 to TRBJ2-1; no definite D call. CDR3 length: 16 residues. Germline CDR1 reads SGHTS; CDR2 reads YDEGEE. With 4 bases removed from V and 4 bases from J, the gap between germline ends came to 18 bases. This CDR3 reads CASSQEAPNYYNEQFF. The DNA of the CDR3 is TGTGCCAGCAGCCAAGAGGCCCCGAACTATTACAATGAGCAGTTCTTC.

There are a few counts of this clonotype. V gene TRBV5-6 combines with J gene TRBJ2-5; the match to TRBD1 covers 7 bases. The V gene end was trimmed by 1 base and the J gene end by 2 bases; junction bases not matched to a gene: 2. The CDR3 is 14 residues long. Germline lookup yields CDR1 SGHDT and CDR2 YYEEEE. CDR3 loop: CASSLSRGQETQYF. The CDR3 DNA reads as TGTGCCAGCAGCTTGTCCAGGGGGCAAGAGACCCAGTACTTC.

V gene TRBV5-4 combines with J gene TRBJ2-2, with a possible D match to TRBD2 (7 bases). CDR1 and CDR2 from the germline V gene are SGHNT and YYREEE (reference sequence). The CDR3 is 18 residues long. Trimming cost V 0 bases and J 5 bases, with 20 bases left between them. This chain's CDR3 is CASSLDSRGPVGTGELFF. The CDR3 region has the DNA TGTGCCAGCAGCTTGGATTCGCGGGGGCCCGTAGGGACCGGGGAGCTGTTTTTT. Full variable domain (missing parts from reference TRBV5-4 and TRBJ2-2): ETGVTQSPTHLIKTRGQQVTLRCSSQSGHNTVSWYQQALGQGPQFIFQYYREEENGRGNFPPRFSGLQFPNYSSELNVNALELDDSALYLCASSLDSRGPVGTGELFFGEGSRLTVL.

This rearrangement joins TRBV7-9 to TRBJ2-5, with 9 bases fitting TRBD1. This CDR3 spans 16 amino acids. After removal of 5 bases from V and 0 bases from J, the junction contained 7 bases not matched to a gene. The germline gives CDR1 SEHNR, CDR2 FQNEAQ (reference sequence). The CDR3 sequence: CASSDIRTGDQETQYF. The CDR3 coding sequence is TGTGCCAGCAGCGATATTAGGACAGGGGACCAAGAGACCCAGTACTTC.

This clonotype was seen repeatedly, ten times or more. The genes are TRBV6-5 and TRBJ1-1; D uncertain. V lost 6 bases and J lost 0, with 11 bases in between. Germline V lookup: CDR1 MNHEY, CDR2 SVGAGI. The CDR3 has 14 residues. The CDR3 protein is CASSSFGLNTEAFF. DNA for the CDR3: TGTGCCAGCAGCAGTTTTGGGTTGAACACTGAAGCTTTCTTT.

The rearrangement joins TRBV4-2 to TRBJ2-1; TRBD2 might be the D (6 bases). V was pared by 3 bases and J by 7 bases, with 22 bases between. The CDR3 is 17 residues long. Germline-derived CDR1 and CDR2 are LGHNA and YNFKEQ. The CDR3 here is CASSQISGGGTVNEQFF. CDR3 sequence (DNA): TGTGCCAGCAGCCAGATTAGCGGTGGGGGGACGGTAAATGAGCAGTTCTTC.

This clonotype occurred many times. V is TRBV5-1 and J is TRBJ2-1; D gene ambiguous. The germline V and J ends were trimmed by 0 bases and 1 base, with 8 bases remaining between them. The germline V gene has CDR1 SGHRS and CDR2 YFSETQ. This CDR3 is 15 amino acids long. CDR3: CASSLAEFSYNEQFF. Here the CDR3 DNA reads TGCGCCAGCAGCTTGGCGGAATTTTCCTACAATGAGCAGTTCTTC.

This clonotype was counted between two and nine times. CDR3 in DNA: TGCAGCGTTAACACCCAACACGGTGAGCAGTTCTTC. Translated: CSVNTQHGEQFF. The genes are TRBV29-1 and TRBJ2-1, with unresolved D. This CDR3 spans 12 amino acids. V shed 5 bases and J shed 9 bases, with 14 bases lying between them. From germline, CDR1 is SQVTM and CDR2 ANQGSEA.

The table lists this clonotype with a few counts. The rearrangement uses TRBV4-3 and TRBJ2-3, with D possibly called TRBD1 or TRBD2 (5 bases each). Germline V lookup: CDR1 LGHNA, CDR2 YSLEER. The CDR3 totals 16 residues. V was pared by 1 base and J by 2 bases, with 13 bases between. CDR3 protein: CASSQAGRGTTDTQYF. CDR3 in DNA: TGCGCCAGCAGCCAAGCAGGACGTGGGACCACAGATACGCAGTATTTT.

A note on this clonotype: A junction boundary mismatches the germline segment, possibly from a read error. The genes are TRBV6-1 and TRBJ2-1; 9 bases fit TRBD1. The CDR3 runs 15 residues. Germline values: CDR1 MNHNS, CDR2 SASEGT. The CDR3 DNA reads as TGTTCCAGCATCGGCCGGGACAGGGCTAATAATGAGCAGTTCTTC. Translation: CSSIGRDRANNEQFF.

The CDR3: CASRSTGGSETQYF. The CDR3 DNA reads as TGTGCCAGTAGATCTACCGGGGGCTCGGAGACCCAGTACTTC. The chain carries TRBV19 and TRBJ2-5; D is perhaps TRBD1 or TRBD2 (6 bases each). Trimming cost V 6 bases and J 5 bases, with 16 bases left between them. The CDR3 loop spans 14 amino acids. Per germline, CDR1 LNHDA and CDR2 SQIVND (reference sequence).

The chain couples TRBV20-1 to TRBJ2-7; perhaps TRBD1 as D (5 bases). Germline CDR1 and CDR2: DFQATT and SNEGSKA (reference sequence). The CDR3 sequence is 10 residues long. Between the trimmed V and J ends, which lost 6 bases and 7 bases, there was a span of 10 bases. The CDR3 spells CSAKGREQYF. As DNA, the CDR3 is TGCAGTGCAAAGGGGCGGGAGCAGTACTTC.

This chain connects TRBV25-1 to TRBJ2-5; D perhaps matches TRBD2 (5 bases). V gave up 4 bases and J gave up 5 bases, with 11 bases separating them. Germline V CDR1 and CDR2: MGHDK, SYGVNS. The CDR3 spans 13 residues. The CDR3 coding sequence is TGTGCCAGCAGTGTACTAGATTCCGAGACCCAGTACTTC. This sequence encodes CASSVLDSETQYF.

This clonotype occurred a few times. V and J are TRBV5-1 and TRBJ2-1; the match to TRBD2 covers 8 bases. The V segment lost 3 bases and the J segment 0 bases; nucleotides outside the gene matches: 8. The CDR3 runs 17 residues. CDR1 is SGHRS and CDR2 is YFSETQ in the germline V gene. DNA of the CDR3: TGCGCCAGCAGCTCCGCGGACAGCGGGGGCTCCTACAATGAGCAGTTCTTC. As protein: CASSSADSGGSYNEQFF.

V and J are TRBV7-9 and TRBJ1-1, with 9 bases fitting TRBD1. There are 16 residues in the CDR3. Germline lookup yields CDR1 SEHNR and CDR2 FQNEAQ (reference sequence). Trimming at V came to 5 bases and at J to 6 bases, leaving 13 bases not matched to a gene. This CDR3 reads CASSHFGQGPNAEAFF. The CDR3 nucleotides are TGTGCCAGCAGCCACTTCGGACAGGGGCCTAACGCTGAAGCTTTCTTT.

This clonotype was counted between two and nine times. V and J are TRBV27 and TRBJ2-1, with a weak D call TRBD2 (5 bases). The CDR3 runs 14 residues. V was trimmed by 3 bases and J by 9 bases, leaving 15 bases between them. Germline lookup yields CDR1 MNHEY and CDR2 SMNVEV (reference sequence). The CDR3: CASSLRAARGEQFF. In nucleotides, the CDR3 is TGTGCCAGCAGTTTGAGGGCGGCCCGGGGTGAGCAGTTCTTC.